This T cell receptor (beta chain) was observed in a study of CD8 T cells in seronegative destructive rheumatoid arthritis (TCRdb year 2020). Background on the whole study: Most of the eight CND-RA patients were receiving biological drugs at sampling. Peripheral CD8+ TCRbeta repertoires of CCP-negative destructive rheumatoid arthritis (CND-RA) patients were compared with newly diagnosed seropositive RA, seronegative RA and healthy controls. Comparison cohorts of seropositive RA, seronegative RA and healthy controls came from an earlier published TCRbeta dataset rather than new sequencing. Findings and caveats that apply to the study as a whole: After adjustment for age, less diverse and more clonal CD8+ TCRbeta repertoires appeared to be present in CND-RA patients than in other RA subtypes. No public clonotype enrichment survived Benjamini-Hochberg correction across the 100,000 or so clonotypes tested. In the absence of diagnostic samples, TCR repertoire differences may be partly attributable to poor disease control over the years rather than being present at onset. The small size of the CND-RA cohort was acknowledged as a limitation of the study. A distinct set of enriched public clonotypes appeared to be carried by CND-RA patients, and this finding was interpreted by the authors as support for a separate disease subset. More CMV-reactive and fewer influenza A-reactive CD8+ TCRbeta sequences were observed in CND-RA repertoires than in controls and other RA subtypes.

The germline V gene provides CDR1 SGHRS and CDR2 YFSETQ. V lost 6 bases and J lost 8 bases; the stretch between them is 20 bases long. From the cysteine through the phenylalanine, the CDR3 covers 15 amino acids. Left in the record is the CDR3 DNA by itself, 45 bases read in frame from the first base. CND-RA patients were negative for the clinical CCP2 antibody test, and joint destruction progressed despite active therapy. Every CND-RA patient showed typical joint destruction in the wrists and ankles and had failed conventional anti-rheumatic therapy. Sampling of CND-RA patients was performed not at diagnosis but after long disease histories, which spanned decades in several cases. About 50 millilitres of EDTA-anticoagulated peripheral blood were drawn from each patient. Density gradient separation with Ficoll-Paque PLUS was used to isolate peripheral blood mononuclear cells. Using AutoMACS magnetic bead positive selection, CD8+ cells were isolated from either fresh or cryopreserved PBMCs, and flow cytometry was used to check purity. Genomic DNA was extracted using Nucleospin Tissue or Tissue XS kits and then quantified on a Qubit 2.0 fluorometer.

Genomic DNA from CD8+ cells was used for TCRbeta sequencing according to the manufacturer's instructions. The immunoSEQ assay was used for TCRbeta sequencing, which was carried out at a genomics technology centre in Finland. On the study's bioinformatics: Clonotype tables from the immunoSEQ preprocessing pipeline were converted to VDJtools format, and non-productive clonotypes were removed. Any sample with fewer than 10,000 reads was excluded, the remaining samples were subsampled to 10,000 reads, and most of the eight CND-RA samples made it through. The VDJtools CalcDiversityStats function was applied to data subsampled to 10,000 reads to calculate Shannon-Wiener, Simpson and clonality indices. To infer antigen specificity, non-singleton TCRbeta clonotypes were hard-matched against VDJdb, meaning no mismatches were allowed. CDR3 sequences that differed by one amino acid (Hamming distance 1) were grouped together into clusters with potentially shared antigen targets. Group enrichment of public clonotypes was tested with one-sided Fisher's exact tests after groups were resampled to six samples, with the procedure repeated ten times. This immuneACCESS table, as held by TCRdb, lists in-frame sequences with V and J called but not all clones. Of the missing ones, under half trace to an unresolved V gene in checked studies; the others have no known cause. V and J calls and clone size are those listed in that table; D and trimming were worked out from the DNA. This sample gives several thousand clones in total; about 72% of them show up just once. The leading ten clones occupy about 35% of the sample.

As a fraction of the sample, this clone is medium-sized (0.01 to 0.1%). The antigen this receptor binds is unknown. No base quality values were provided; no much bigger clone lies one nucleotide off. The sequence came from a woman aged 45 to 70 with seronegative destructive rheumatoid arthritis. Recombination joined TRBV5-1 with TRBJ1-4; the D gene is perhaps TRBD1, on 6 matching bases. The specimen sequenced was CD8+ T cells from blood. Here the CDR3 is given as CASTPWGGLGEKLFF. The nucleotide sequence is TGCGCCAGCACCCCCTGGGGGGGCCTTGGAGAAAAACTGTTTTTT.